Listed here are 8 T cell receptor beta chains from one sample, sequenced in a study of blood T cell repertoires in COVID-19. Produced via immunoSEQ multiplex PCR; TCRdb's table is partial and in-frame only. Of 150,000 or so clones listed, 75% to 80% are singletons. Specimen: PBMCs or T cells enriched from blood (not recorded which). These receptors came from a woman aged 45-65 years who had recovered from COVID-19.

This chain uses TRBV6-5 with TRBJ1-5; a possible D gene is TRBD1 (5 bases). The ends were cut back, 2 bases at V and 1 base at J, with 9 bases in the middle. The germline V gene encodes CDR1 MNHEY and CDR2 SVGAGI. The CDR3 loop spans 15 amino acids. CDR3: CASSYHRGSNQPQHF. The CDR3 nucleotides are TGTGCCAGCAGTTACCACCGGGGGAGCAATCAGCCCCAGCATTTT.

The J gene is TRBJ1-2, the V gene TRBV7-9; D gene unclear. Trimming stripped 5 bases from V and 2 bases from J, with 18 bases between. The CDR3 has 16 amino acids. Germline V CDR1 and CDR2: SEHNR, FQNEAQ (reference sequence). DNA for the CDR3: TGTGCCAGCAGCATATCCCCCTCCGGGGTGAACTATGGCTACACCTTC. Amino acid sequence: CASSISPSGVNYGYTF.

The J gene is TRBJ1-1, the V gene TRBV12-3 or TRBV12-4; TRBD1 is a possible D gene (5 bases). The CDR3 contains 13 residues. V gave up 2 bases and J gave up 5 bases, with 9 bases separating them. The CDR3 sequence: CASSLKGRTEAFF. CDR3 DNA: TGTGCCAGCAGTTTAAAGGGGAGGACTGAAGCTTTCTTT.

The chain joins TRBV7-3 to TRBJ2-4, with a weak D call TRBD2 (7 bases). This CDR3 contains 17 residues. Trimming took off 1 base at V and 2 bases at J, with 15 bases between the two ends. CDR1 and CDR2 (germline): SGHTA, FQGTGA. CDR3 DNA: TGTGCCAGCAGCTTAAGAGGGGGGGACCAATCCAAAAACATTCAGTACTTC. This sequence encodes CASSLRGGDQSKNIQYF.

The gene calls are TRBV6-5 and TRBJ1-6; no clear D. The CDR3 is 15 residues long. Trimming removed 6 bases at V and 0 bases at J, with 9 bases between. From germline, CDR1 is MNHEY and CDR2 SVGAGI. The CDR3 sequence: CASRAESSYNSPLHF. Written as DNA, the CDR3 is TGTGCCAGCAGGGCGGAGAGCTCCTATAATTCACCCCTCCACTTT.

The chain couples TRBV9 to TRBJ2-1, with 12 bases identical to TRBD2. The CDR3 contains 17 residues. V shed 3 bases, J shed 4 bases, and the junction held 8 bases outside the gene matches. The germline gives CDR1 SGDLS, CDR2 YYNGEE. DNA of the CDR3: TGTGCCAGCAGCGACCCGACTAGCGGGGGTCTTTACAATGAGCAGTTCTTC. As protein: CASSDPTSGGLYNEQFF.

This chain joins TRBV5-4 and TRBJ2-3, with D maybe TRBD1 (6 bases). Germline loops: CDR1 SGHNT, CDR2 YYREEE (reference sequence). Deletions cut 4 bases from V and 4 bases from J, with 10 bases between. The CDR3 runs 13 residues. CDR3 sequence reads: CASSQQGADTQYF. CDR3 in DNA: TGTGCCAGCAGCCAACAGGGCGCAGATACGCAGTATTTT.

The chain recombines TRBV5-1 with TRBJ1-5; D is perhaps TRBD1 (6 bases). This CDR3 has 15 residues. The germline CDR1 and CDR2 sequences are SGHRS and YFSETQ. The V end was cut by 5 bases, the J end by 2 bases, with 14 bases between. CDR3 region: CASRPGGRRNQPQHF. The CDR3 DNA reads as TGCGCCAGCAGACCGGGGGGGCGCCGCAATCAGCCCCAGCATTTT. Complete variable domain (other parts from reference TRBV5-1 and TRBJ1-5): KAGVTQTPRYLIKTRGQQVTLSCSPISGHRSVSWYQQTPGQGLQFLFEYFSETQRNKGNFPGRFSGRQFSNSRSEMNVSTLELGDSALYLCASRPGGRRNQPQHFGDGTRLSIL.